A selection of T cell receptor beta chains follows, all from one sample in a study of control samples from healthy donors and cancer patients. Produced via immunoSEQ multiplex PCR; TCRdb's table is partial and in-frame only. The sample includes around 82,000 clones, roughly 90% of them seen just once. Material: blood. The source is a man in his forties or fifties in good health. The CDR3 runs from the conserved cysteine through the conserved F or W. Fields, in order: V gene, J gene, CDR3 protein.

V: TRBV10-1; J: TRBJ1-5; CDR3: CASTGPPASNQPQHF
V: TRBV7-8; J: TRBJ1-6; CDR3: CASSLEGLNSPLHF
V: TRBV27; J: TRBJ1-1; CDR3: CASTQDYRAPEAFF
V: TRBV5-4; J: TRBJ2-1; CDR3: CASSPRTLYNEQFF
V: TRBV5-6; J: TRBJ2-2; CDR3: CASRDTGSPNTGELFF
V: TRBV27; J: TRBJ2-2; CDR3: CASSGWDVTGELFF
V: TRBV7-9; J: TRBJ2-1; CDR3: CASSLKGLAGGSSYNEQFF
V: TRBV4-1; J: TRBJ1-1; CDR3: CASSRTSGNTEAFF
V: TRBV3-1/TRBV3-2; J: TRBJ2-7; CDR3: CASSQGGGPYEQYF
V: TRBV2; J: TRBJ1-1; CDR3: CASKKEIGTEAFF
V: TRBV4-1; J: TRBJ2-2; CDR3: CASEDWVSNTGELFF
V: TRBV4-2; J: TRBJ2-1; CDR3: CASSRGTSGRNYNEQFF
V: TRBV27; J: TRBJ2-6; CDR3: CASSLTGNGWSGANVLTF
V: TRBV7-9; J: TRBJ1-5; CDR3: CASSIGLPGQPQHF